This TCR beta chain came from a study of T cell responses to AZD1222 COVID-19 vaccine. Study observations and caveats: A rise in Spike-specific TCR breadth and depth followed two AZD1222 doses. A mostly white British donor set with more females was recruited, and clonal diversity was possibly underestimated. Mapped onto spike, vaccine-associated CD4 TCRs spanned it and were dominant at 160-218 and 743-854.

As for this clone: The target antigen is unknown.

Clones were sequenced by immunoSEQ multiplex PCR, and TCRdb holds only the in-frame ones, with some missing. Among over 40,000 clones listed, roughly 80% were seen once. Per the germline V gene, CDR1 is MNHEY and CDR2 is SVGAGI. V lost 0 bases, J lost 7 bases, and 10 bases lay in between. The CDR3 runs 14 residues. Here the sequenced sample was peripheral blood, taken on day 0 of AZD1222 vaccination. The sequence was collected from an adult in good health. The V and J genes are TRBV6-5 and TRBJ2-1; D ambiguous. The CDR3 protein is CASSYSPVGNEQFF. The CDR3 DNA follows: TGTGCCAGCAGTTACTCACCCGTGGGGAATGAGCAGTTCTTC.